This entry concerns a single T cell receptor (beta chain). The data stem from a study of CD4+ T cells in melanoma. The data were produced by immunoSEQ multiplex PCR, yet TCRdb's version contains in-frame clones alone and is incomplete. Found here are thousands of clones, just under 70% of them singletons; the top ten hold roughly 25%. From germline, CDR1 is SGHTA and CDR2 FQGTGA. V shed 3 bases and J 0 bases; nucleotides not matched to a gene: 7. The CDR3 covers 17 residues. The receptor was derived from a human donor with melanoma. Sequences were obtained from cells from a culture (not recorded whether cultured in vitro). The chain combines TRBV7-3 with TRBJ2-2; 7 bases align to TRBD2. The chain's CDR3 is CASSLMAGVTNTGELFF. CDR3 nucleotide sequence: TGTGCCAGCAGCTTGATGGCGGGGGTAACGAACACCGGGGAGCTGTTTTTT.